This entry is about one T cell receptor (beta chain). Original processing notes: Amplifying reference gene primers gave estimates of nucleated cell counts. The method was immunoSEQ multiplex PCR; TCRdb's version includes in-frame clones alone and lacks a portion of them. V and J calls and clone size are copied from that table; D and trimming were computed from the DNA. This sample has 200,000 to 250,000 clones; approximately 91% occur once, and the top ten carry less than 3.5%. V lost 2 bases, J lost 7 bases, and 15 bases lay in between. The CDR3 consists of 15 residues. Germline V CDR1 and CDR2: GTSNPN, SVGIG (reference sequence). The sample originates from a study of blood T cell repertoires in COVID-19. Study information: Some COVID-19 samples were acute and others convalescent; all came from the United States, Italy and Spain. T cells, B-cell-depleted T cells, or PBMCs supplied cDNA or gDNA.

Sequenced material: peripheral blood. This receptor was identified in a woman in her sixties or seventies with acute or convalescent COVID-19. This chain connects TRBV30 to TRBJ1-6, with D maybe TRBD1 (6 bases). CDR3 sequence: CAWSREGGGNSPLHF. CDR3 nucleotide sequence: TGTGCCTGGAGTCGGGAGGGGGGGGGAAATTCACCCCTCCACTTT.